This is a list of T cell receptor beta chains from one sample in a study of a mutant IDH1 vaccine in newly diagnosed glioma. The antigens for these receptors are not known. Clones were sequenced by immunoSEQ multiplex PCR, and TCRdb holds only the in-frame ones, with some missing. The sample holds about 36,000 clones, more than 80% seen once. This sample comprised PBMCs, obtained from a glioma patient whose treatment included an IDH1 peptide vaccine. The receptors shown here come from a man in his fifties with glioma. Both conserved end residues are part of each CDR3. A D gene is named only where the DNA matches it firmly. Clone sizes are given selectively: once, few, many, or a class where the clone is expanded.

TRBV19	NA	NA	TRBJ1-5	TGTGCCAGTAGTATAGGTGGGCGGGGGGCTGGACAGCCCCAGCATTTT	CASSIGGRGAGQPQHF
TRBV30	NA	NA	TRBJ1-1	TGTGCCTGGGCAGGGCGCAGGGAAGGCTCACCTTTCTTT	CAWAGRREGSPFF
TRBV4-2	NA	NA	TRBJ2-1	TGTGCCAGCAGCCAAGTCGGGAGCCTCCACAATGAGCAGTTCTTC	CASSQVGSLHNEQFF
TRBV6-1	NA	NA	TRBJ2-7	TGTGCCAGCAGTGCTTACAGGACGGGCGAGCAGTACTTC	CASSAYRTGEQYF
TRBV2	NA	NA	TRBJ2-7	TGTGCCAGCTCCCTAGGGGTAAGGACCTACGAGCAGTACTTC	CASSLGVRTYEQYF
TRBV5-1	NA	NA	TRBJ2-3	TGCGCCAGCAGCTTGGCCGGGAAAGATTCAGATACGCAGTATTTT	CASSLAGKDSDTQYF
TRBV1	NA	NA	TRBJ1-1	TGCACCAGCAGACCAACAGGGCGCGGCACTGAAGCTTTCTTT	CTSRPTGRGTEAFF
TRBV28	TRBD1	NA	TRBJ2-7	TGTGCCAGCAGAAAGGGACAGGCCGCGGGTGAGCAGTACTTC	CASRKGQAAGEQYF
TRBV10-3	NA	NA	TRBJ2-1	TGTGCCATCAGTGAGTCAGGGACTGACAATGAGCAGTTCTTC	CAISESGTDNEQFF
TRBV27	NA	NA	TRBJ1-2	TGTGCCAGCAGTTTGAGGGGCTGGGGCTACACCTTC	CASSLRGWGYTF
TRBV28	NA	NA	TRBJ1-1	TGTGCCAGCACCCGGGGCATGAACACTGAAGCTTTCTTT	CASTRGMNTEAFF
TRBV5-6	TRBD2	NA	TRBJ2-3	TGTGCCAGCAGCTCGACTGGGAGGGCAGATACGCAGTATTTT	CASSSTGRADTQYF
TRBV5-4	NA	few	TRBJ1-1	TGTGCCAGCAGCTGGACTGACACTGAAGCTTTCTTT	CASSWTDTEAFF
TRBV15	NA	few	TRBJ1-1	TGTGCCACCAGCAGAGATGTCGAGGGGTTAGTGGCTTTCTTT	CATSRDVEGLVAFF
TRBV5-1	NA	NA	TRBJ1-3	TGCGCCAGCAGCTTGGGCGGTGGAGACACCATATATTTT	CASSLGGGDTIYF
TRBV15	NA	NA	TRBJ2-7	TGTGCCACCAGCAGAGACGAGGCGGCGGGGCCCTACGAGCAGTACTTC	CATSRDEAAGPYEQYF
TRBV5-1	NA	NA	TRBJ2-2	TGCGCCAGCAGCTTGGACGTCAACACCGGGGAGCTGTTTTTT	CASSLDVNTGELFF
TRBV13	TRBD1	NA	TRBJ1-1	TGTGCCAGCAGCCCGGGACAGTTGTTGAACACTGAAGCTTTCTTT	CASSPGQLLNTEAFF
TRBV28	NA	NA	TRBJ1-1	TGTGCCATCCTACCAATAAAAGGGACTGAAGCTTTCTTT	CAILPIKGTEAFF
TRBV6-6	NA	NA	TRBJ2-3	TGTGCCAGCAGTGAGGGGGGCACAGATACGCAGTATTTT	CASSEGGTDTQYF
TRBV10-3	NA	few	TRBJ1-2	TGTGCCATCAGTGAGTCCAGAGGATTTAACTATGGCTACACCTTC	CAISESRGFNYGYTF
TRBV4-1	TRBD1	NA	TRBJ1-2	TGCGCCAGCAGCCAGGGACAGGGAAACGGCTACACCTTC	CASSQGQGNGYTF